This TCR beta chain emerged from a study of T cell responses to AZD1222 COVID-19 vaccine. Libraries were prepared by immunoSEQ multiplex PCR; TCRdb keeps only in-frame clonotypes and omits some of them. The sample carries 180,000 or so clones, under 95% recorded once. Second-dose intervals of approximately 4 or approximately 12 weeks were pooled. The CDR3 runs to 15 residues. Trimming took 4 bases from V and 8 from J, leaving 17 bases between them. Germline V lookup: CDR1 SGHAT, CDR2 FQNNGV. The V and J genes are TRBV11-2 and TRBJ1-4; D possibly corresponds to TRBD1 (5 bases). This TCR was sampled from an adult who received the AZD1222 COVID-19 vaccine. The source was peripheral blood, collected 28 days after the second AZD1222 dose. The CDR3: CASSYRTQGWEKLFF. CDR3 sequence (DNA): TGTGCCAGCAGCTATCGGACGCAGGGATGGGAAAAACTGTTTTTT.